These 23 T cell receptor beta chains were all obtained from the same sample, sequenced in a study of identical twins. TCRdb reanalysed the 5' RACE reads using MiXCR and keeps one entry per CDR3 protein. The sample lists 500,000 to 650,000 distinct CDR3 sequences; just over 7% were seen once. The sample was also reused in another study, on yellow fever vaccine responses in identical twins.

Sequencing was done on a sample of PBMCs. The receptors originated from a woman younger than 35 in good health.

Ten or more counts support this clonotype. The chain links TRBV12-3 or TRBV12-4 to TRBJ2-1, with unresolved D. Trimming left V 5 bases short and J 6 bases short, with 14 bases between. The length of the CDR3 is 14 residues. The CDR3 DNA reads TGTGCCAGCAGTCTCCGAATGGTTGTCAATGAGCAGTTCTTC. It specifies CASSLRMVVNEQFF.

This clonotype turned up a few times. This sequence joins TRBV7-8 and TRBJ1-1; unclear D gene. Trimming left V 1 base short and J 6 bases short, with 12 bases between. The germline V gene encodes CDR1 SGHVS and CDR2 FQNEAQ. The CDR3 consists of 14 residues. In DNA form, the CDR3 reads TGTGCCAGCAGCTTAGGGGTTGCGGCCGCTGAAGCTTTCTTT. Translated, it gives CASSLGVAAAEAFF.

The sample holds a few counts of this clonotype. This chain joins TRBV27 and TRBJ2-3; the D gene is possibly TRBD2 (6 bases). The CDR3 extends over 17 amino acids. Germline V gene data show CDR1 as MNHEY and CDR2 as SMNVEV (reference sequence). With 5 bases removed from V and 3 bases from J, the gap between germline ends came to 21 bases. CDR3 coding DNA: TGTGCCAGCAGTCAATCAGGACTAAGCGCGGGGACAGATACGCAGTATTTT. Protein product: CASSQSGLSAGTDTQYF.

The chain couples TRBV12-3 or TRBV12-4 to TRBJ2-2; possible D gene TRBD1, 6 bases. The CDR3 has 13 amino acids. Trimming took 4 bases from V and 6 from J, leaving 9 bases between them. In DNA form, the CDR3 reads TGTGCCAGCAGTTCCGACAGGTCCGGGGAGCTGTTTTTT. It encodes CASSSDRSGELFF.

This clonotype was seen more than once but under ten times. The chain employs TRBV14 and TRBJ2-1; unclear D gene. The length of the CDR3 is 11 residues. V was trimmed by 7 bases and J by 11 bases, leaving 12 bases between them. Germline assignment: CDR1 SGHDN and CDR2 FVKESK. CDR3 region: CASTGSGKQFF. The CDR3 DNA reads TGTGCCAGCACTGGTTCGGGTAAGCAGTTCTTC. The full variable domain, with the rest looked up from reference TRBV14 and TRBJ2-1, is EAGVTQFPSHSVIEKGQTVTLRCDPISGHDNLYWYRRVMGKEIKFLLHFVKESKQDESGMPNNRFLAERTGGTYSTLKVQPAELEDSGVYFCASTGSGKQFFGPGTRLTVL.

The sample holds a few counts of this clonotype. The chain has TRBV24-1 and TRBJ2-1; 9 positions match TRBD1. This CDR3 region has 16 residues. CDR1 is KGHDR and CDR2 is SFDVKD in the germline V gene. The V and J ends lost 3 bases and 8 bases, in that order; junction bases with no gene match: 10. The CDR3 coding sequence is TGTGCCACCAGTGATCAAGGGACAGGGTATGTCCATGAGCAGTTCTTC. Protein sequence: CATSDQGTGYVHEQFF.

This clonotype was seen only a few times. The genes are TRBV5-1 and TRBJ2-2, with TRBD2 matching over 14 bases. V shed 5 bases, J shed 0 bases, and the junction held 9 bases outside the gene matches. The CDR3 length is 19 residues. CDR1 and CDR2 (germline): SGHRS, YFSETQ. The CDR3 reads CASRQGTSGSRTNTGELFF. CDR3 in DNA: TGCGCCAGCAGGCAAGGGACTAGCGGGAGCCGAACGAACACCGGGGAGCTGTTTTTT.

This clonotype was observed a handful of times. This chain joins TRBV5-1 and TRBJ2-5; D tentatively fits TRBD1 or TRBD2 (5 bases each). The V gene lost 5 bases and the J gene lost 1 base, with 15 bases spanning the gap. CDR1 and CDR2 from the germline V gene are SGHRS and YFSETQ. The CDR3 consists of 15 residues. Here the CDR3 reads CASSIPGRIQETQYF. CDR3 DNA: TGCGCCAGCAGTATTCCGGGACGGATCCAAGAGACCCAGTACTTC. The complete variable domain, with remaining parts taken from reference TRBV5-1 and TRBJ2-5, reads KAGVTQTPRYLIKTRGQQVTLSCSPISGHRSVSWYQQTPGQGLQFLFEYFSETQRNKGNFPGRFSGRQFSNSRSEMNVSTLELGDSALYLCASSIPGRIQETQYFGPGTRLLVL.

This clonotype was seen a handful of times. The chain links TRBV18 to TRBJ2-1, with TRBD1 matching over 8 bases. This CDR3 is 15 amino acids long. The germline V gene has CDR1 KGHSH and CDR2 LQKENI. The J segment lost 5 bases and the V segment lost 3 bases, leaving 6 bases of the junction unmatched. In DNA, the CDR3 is TGTGCCAGCTCACCGATGGGACAGGAAAACAATGAGCAGTTCTTC. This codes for CASSPMGQENNEQFF. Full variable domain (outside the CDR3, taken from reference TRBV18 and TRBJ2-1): NAGVMQNPRHLVRRRGQEARLRCSPMKGHSHVYWYRQLPEEGLKFMVYLQKENIIDESGMPKERFSAEFPKEGPSILRIQQVVRGDSAAYFCASSPMGQENNEQFFGPGTRLTVL.

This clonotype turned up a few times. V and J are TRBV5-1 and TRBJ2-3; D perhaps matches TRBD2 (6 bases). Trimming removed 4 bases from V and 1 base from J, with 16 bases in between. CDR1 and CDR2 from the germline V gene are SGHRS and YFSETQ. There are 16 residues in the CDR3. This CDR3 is CASSLGASEGTDTQYF. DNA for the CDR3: TGCGCCAGCAGCCTTGGTGCTAGCGAAGGCACAGATACGCAGTATTTT. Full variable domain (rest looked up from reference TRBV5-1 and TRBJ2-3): KAGVTQTPRYLIKTRGQQVTLSCSPISGHRSVSWYQQTPGQGLQFLFEYFSETQRNKGNFPGRFSGRQFSNSRSEMNVSTLELGDSALYLCASSLGASEGTDTQYFGPGTRLTVL.

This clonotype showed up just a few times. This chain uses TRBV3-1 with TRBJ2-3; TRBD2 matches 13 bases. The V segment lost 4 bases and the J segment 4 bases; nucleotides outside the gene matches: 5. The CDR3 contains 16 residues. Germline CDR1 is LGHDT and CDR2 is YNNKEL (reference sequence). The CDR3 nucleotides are TGTGCCAGCAGCCCCCGGACTAGCGGGAGAGCAGATACGCAGTATTTT. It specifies CASSPRTSGRADTQYF.

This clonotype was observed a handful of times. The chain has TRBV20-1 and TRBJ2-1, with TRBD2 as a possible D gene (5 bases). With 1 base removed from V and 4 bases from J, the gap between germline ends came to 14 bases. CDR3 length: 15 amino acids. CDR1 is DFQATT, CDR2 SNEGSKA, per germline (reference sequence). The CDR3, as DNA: TGCAGTGCTAGAGCGGACTGGGTTCGGTACAATGAGCAGTTCTTC. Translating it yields CSARADWVRYNEQFF.

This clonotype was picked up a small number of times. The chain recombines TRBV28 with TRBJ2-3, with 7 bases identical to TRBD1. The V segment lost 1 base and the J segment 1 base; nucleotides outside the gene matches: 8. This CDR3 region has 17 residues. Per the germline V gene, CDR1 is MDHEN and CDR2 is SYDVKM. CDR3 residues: CASSLYVGGAGTDTQYF. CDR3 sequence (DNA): TGTGCCAGCAGTTTATACGTAGGGGGCGCGGGCACAGATACGCAGTATTTT.

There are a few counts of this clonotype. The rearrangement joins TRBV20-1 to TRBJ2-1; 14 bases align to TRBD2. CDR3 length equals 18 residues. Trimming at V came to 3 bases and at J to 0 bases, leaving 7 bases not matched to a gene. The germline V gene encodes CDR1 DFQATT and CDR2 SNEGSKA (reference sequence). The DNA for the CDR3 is TGCAGTGCTAGGGGGGGACTAGCGGGAGTCGGCTCCTACAATGAGCAGTTCTTC. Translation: CSARGGLAGVGSYNEQFF.

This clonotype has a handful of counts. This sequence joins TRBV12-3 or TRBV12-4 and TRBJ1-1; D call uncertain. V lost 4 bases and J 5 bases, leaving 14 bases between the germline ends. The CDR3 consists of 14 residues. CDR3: CASSYTPGGTEAFF. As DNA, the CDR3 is TGTGCCAGCAGTTACACCCCCGGAGGGACTGAAGCTTTCTTT.

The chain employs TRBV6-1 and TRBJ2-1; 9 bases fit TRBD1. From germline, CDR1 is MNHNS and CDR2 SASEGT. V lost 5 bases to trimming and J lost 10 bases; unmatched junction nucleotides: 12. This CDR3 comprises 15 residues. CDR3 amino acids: CASSTPPGQGREQFF. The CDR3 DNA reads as TGTGCCAGCAGTACACCCCCGGGACAGGGCCGCGAGCAGTTCTTC.

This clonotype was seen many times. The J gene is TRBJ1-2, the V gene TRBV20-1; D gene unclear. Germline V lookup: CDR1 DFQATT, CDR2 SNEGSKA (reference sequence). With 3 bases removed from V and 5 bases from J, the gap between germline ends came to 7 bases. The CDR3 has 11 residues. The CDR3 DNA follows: TGCAGTGCTAGGACCCGTTATGGCTACACCTTC. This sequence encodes CSARTRYGYTF.

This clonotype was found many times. CDR3 in amino acids: CASSYSKTGGTEAFF. For the CDR3, the DNA is TGTGCCAGCAGTTACTCGAAGACAGGGGGAACTGAAGCTTTCTTT. This chain uses TRBV6-5 with TRBJ1-1, with 9 bases matching TRBD1. Germline V gene sequence: CDR1 MNHEY, CDR2 SVGAGI. J lost 5 bases, V lost 0 bases, and 4 bases had no gene match. This CDR3 has 15 residues.

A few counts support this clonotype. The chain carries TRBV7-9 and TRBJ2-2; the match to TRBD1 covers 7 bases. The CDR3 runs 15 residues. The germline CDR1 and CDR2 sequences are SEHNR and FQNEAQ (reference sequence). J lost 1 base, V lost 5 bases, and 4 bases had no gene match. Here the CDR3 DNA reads TGTGCCAGCAGCCACCGGGACAGGAACACCGGGGAGCTGTTTTTT. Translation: CASSHRDRNTGELFF.

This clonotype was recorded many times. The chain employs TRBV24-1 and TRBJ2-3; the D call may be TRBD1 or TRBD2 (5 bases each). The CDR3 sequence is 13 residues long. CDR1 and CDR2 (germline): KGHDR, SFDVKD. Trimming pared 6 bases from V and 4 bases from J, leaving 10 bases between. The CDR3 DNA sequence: TGTGCCACCAGTAGGGACGTCTCAGATACGCAGTATTTT. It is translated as CATSRDVSDTQYF.

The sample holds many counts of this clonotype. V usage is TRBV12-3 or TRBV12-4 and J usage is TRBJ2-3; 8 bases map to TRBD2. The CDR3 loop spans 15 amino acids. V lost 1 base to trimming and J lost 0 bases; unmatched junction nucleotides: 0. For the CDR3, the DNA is TGTGCCAGCAGTTTAGGCGGGGGGAGCACAGATACGCAGTATTTT. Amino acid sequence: CASSLGGGSTDTQYF.

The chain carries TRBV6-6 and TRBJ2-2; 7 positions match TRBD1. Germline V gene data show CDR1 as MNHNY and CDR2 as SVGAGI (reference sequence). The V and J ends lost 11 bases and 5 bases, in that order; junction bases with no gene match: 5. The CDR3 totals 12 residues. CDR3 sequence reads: CAVAGGTGELFF. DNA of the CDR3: TGTGCCGTCGCAGGGGGAACCGGGGAGCTGTTTTTT.

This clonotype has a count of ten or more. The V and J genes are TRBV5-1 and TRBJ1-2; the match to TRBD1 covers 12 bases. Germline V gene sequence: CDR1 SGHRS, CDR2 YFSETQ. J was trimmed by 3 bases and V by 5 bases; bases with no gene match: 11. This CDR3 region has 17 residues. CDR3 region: CASSPSGTGGLDYGYTF. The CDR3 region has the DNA TGCGCCAGCAGTCCGTCCGGGACAGGGGGCCTGGACTATGGCTACACCTTC.